This entry is about one TCR beta chain. What it binds is not known. Using a J-beta primer mix together with a sample-barcoded 5' primer, a second PCR was run for roughly 6 to 12 cycles. Each of the cDNA molecules was tagged by a template-switch adaptor with 12 random nucleotides. A minimum of 2.5 million CDR3-containing paired-end reads was obtained for each sample. TCRdb reanalysed the 5' RACE reads using MiXCR and keeps one entry per CDR3 protein. The table lists about 1.5 million distinct CDR3 sequences, 35% to 45% of them singletons, with about 4.1% in the top ten. After removal of 11 bases from V and 7 bases from J, the junction contained 7 bases not matched to a gene. Per the germline V gene, CDR1 is ENHRY and CDR2 is SYGVKD. The CDR3 spans 12 residues. The data were obtained in a study of blood T cells in healthy people across ages. Study-level findings and limits: Donors of long life had a larger count of naive CD4+ cells and greater diversity than aged donors.

The chain uses TRBV10-3 and TRBJ1-4; TRBD1 matches at 7 bases. This TCR derives from a woman aged 18-29 years in good health. Source material: blood. The chain's CDR3 is CAPQGGREKLFF. The CDR3 nucleotides are TGTGCCCCCCAGGGGGGGCGTGAAAAACTGTTTTTT.